The 6 T cell receptor beta chains listed next were all sequenced from one sample in a study of T-cell reconstitution after alpha-beta-depleted transplantation in children. A TCRbeta library incorporating unique molecular identifiers was prepared. Using its own MiXCR run on the PCR reads, TCRdb lists one record per CDR3 protein. This sample has 300,000 to 400,000 distinct CDR3 sequences, with 15% to 20% found just once. This specimen consisted of PBMCs, mostly from graft donor cells, obtained 360 days after TCRalphabeta/CD19-depleted stem cell transplant. The receptors come from a male patient aged 2 to 9 who had a stem cell transplant for acute lymphoblastic leukemia, so the T cells may come from the graft donor.

This clonotype has at least ten counts. The chain employs TRBV12-3 or TRBV12-4 and TRBJ2-5; D perhaps matches TRBD1 (6 bases). The CDR3 runs to 14 residues. V lost 6 bases to trimming and J lost 2 bases, with 13 bases between them. CDR3 residues: CASSTQGTQETQYF. The CDR3 DNA follows: TGTGCCAGCAGCACCCAGGGGACACAAGAGACCCAGTACTTC.

This chain links TRBV2 with TRBJ2-7, with D possibly TRBD1 on 5 matching bases. The CDR3 is 17 residues long. Deletions cut 2 bases from V and 12 bases from J, with 29 bases between. The V gene's germline CDR1 is SNHLY and CDR2 FYNNEI. The CDR3 coding sequence is TGTGCCAGCAGTGAATTGAAGGAATGGGATGGGGCGACAGTTATGTACTTC. This codes for CASSELKEWDGATVMYF.

This clonotype was observed a handful of times. The chain is built from TRBV5-6 and TRBJ2-4, with 7 nucleotides matching TRBD1. Looked up from germline, CDR1 is SGHDT and CDR2 is YYEEEE. V lost 4 bases to trimming and J lost 2 bases; unmatched junction nucleotides: 12. CDR3 length: 17 residues. The CDR3 loop reads CASSGTAGGWTKNIQYF. CDR3 DNA: TGTGCCAGCAGCGGGACAGCTGGAGGTTGGACCAAAAACATTCAGTACTTC.

This clonotype was detected ten times or more. The V and J genes are TRBV12-3 or TRBV12-4 and TRBJ2-7; D perhaps matches TRBD2 (6 bases). Trimming cost V 4 bases and J 3 bases, with 16 bases left between them. The CDR3 is made up of 15 amino acids. CDR3 sequence reads: CASSSRLPRGYEQYF. As DNA, the CDR3 is TGTGCCAGCAGTTCTAGACTACCGCGGGGCTACGAGCAGTACTTC.

The J gene is TRBJ2-7, the V gene TRBV7-8; TRBD1 or TRBD2 may be the D gene (6 bases each). The CDR3 has 13 residues. Between the trimmed V and J ends, which lost 10 bases and 6 bases, there was a span of 19 bases. Looked up from germline, CDR1 is SGHVS and CDR2 is FQNEAQ. The CDR3 protein is CAMGRGHRCEQYF. In DNA, the CDR3 is TGTGCCATGGGCCGGGGGCATCGCTGCGAGCAGTACTTC.

This clonotype has more than one count but fewer than ten. The chain links TRBV4-3 to TRBJ1-6, with D possibly matching TRBD1 (6 bases). The length of the CDR3 is 15 residues. The V end lost 0 bases, the J end lost 10 bases, and 13 bases lay between the germline ends. Germline-derived CDR1 and CDR2 are LGHNA and YSLEER. The CDR3 DNA follows: TGCGCCAGCAGCCAAGATGGGGTCAGGGGCTCACCCCTCCACTTT. Amino acid sequence: CASSQDGVRGSPLHF.